The 3 T cell receptor beta chains below were found in one sample sequenced in a study of T cell clonality in common variable immunodeficiency (dated by TCRdb to about 2015). Receptor libraries were prepared by the immunoSEQ multiplex PCR assay. The immuneACCESS repertoire file appears here via TCRdb, limited to in-frame rearrangements. These files lack a portion of the clones; in checked studies, under half of the deficit traces to unresolved V genes, and the cause of the others is not known. For this sample, thousands of clones are listed, none of them singletons. The ten largest clones add up to approximately 5% of the sample. These receptors have no identified antigens. Broader findings and caveats from the paper: Reportedly, TCRbeta sequences from CVID had fewer deletions and N-nucleotide insertions, and highly modified clones with 13 or more V deletions were absent from CVID.

What was sequenced was peripheral blood mononuclear cells. The receptors shown here come from a human donor with common variable immunodeficiency.

This clone was found a few times. The read ends 3 residues before the CDR3 terminus; that terminus is restored from the germline J gene. The chain recombines TRBV6-2 or TRBV6-3 with TRBJ2-3; a weak D match, TRBD1 (5 bases). The CDR3 consists of 14 residues. Germline CDR1 MNHEY, CDR2 SVGEGT. V lost 6 bases and J 4 bases, leaving 14 bases between the germline ends. The CDR3 loop reads CASSSQGASDTQYF. CDR3 DNA (partial): TGTGCCAGCAGCTCCCAGGGTGCTTCAGATACG.

The sample holds a few counts of this clone. The read ends 3 residues early relative to the CDR3; the germline J gene fills the gap. This sequence joins TRBV6-2 or TRBV6-3 and TRBJ2-1, with 8 bases lining up with TRBD1. This CDR3 has 15 amino acids. J lost 5 bases, V lost 5 bases, and 8 bases had no gene match. Germline V gene sequence: CDR1 MNHEY, CDR2 SVGEGT. CDR3 protein: CASSTWDRMNNEQFF. The CDR3 DNA, read in part, is TGTGCCAGCAGTACGTGGGACAGGATGAACAATGAG.

The table lists this clone with a few counts. The observed sequence ends 3 residues before the CDR3 terminus, with the missing tail filled in from the germline J gene. This chain links TRBV7-2 with TRBJ2-1, with 7 nucleotides matching TRBD2. This CDR3 is 16 amino acids long. Germline CDR1 and CDR2: SGHTA and FQGNSA. V was pared by 0 bases and J by 4 bases, with 6 bases of the junction left unmatched. CDR3 protein: CASSLAYAGAYNEQFF. The sequenced part of the CDR3 DNA is TGTGCCAGCAGCTTAGCCTACGCGGGAGCATACAATGAG.